These 9 T cell receptor beta chains were all obtained from the same sample, sequenced in a study of T cells expressing NK-cell markers. TCRdb reworked the 5' RACE reads into one entry per CDR3 protein, no DNA. Recorded for this sample: a few hundred thousand distinct CDR3 sequences. Input material: blood T cells: a sorted CD56 or NKG2C T cell subset, CD4+ or CD8+ T cells, or bulk PBMC T cells (not recorded which). All receptors come from a man aged 18 to 69 in good health.

The chain employs TRBV2 and TRBJ2-1; TCRdb's D call of TRBD1 is untestable without DNA. The CDR3 loop spans 12 amino acids. Looked up from germline, CDR1 is SNHLY and CDR2 is FYNNEI. Here the CDR3 reads CASRIGGVEQFF.

The chain is built from TRBV15 and TRBJ2-5; TCRdb outputs TRBD1, but without DNA this stays unchecked. The V gene's germline CDR1 is LNHNV and CDR2 YYDKDF (reference sequence). CDR3 length: 18 residues. The CDR3 spells CATSRGRGGGLNQETQYF.

V usage is TRBV28 and J usage is TRBJ1-2; no DNA is available, so the TRBD1 call from TCRdb remains unchecked. CDR3 length: 15 residues. From germline, CDR1 is MDHEN and CDR2 SYDVKM. CDR3 protein: CASSDTTGAFYGYTF.

The V call is TRBV6-6, the J call TRBJ1-2; TCRdb's D gene call, TRBD1, goes unchecked for lack of DNA. Per germline, CDR1 MNHNY and CDR2 SVGAGI (reference sequence). The CDR3 loop spans 13 amino acids. The CDR3 here is CASRTGAGYGYTF.

The J gene is TRBJ2-1, the V gene TRBV14; as DNA is missing, the TRBD2 call by TCRdb cannot be tested. This CDR3 is built from 16 residues. Germline assignment: CDR1 SGHDN and CDR2 FVKESK. The CDR3 spells CASSQDLGLGGNEQFF.

The chain couples TRBV20-1 to TRBJ2-5; TCRdb lists TRBD1, though no DNA is available to test this call. The CDR3 has 15 residues. CDR1 is DFQATT, CDR2 SNEGSKA, per germline (reference sequence). The CDR3 reads CSAGVPGGAQETQYF.

The chain links TRBV11-1 to TRBJ1-1. CDR3 length: 13 amino acids. Germline V gene data show CDR1 as SGHAT and CDR2 as FQDESV (reference sequence). CDR3 protein: CASSAAVGTEAFF.

This chain joins TRBV6-1 and TRBJ2-2; the D call of TRBD1 rests on TCRdb alone, since no DNA is present to check it. The CDR3 length is 15 residues. Germline CDR1 reads MNHNS; CDR2 reads SASEGT. The CDR3 protein is CASRSRLGGHGELFF.

This sequence joins TRBV10-3 and TRBJ1-1; TCRdb's D gene call, TRBD1, goes unchecked for lack of DNA. CDR3 length equals 16 residues. Looked up from germline, CDR1 is ENHRY and CDR2 is SYGVKD. This CDR3 is CAISERDRSTGTEAFF.